One sample yielded the 18 T cell receptor beta chains listed below, sequenced in a study of blood T cells in healthy people across ages. PCR was performed a second time for roughly 7 to 12 cycles using a sample-barcoded 5' primer and a J-beta primer mix. Via MiXCR, TCRdb re-called the 5' RACE reads, giving one row per CDR3 protein. The sample contains 750,000 to 950,000 distinct CDR3 sequences, 25% to 35% of which appear only once. The data were also submitted as part of a second study, on T cells of mothers and their children.

Material: blood. Receptors originate from a woman between 35 and 50 years old in good health.

The rearrangement joins TRBV5-4 to TRBJ2-3; 9 nucleotides line up with TRBD2. After removal of 3 bases from V and 3 bases from J, the junction contained 8 bases not matched to a gene. This CDR3 contains 16 residues. Germline CDR1 reads SGHNT; CDR2 reads YYREEE (reference sequence). The CDR3 is CASSSGRGGLTDTQYF. The CDR3 DNA sequence: TGTGCCAGCAGCTCCGGGCGGGGGGGTTTAACAGATACGCAGTATTTT.

As to this clonotype: A much larger clonotype is one base distant, so this may be a read error. The chain recombines TRBV4-2 with TRBJ2-4; D not resolved. Germline V CDR1 and CDR2: LGHNA, YNFKEQ. The CDR3 is 14 residues long. V was cut by 2 bases and J by 13 bases, with 18 bases left in between. CDR3 sequence: CASSQMLEASKQYF. The CDR3 DNA follows: TGTGCCAGCAGCCAAATGCTAGAGGCTAGTAAGCAGTACTTC.

This clonotype showed up many times. The V gene is TRBV3-1, the J gene TRBJ2-3, with 7 bases matching TRBD1. The germline CDR1 and CDR2 sequences are LGHDT and YNNKEL (reference sequence). V lost 4 bases, J lost 3 bases, and 4 bases stayed unmatched. The CDR3 is 14 residues long. This CDR3 reads CASSRQTGTDTQYF. CDR3 nucleotide sequence: TGTGCCAGCAGCCGTCAGACAGGGACAGATACGCAGTATTTT.

This clonotype was counted only a few times. The chain links TRBV15 to TRBJ2-2; D ambiguous. The length of the CDR3 is 13 residues. V lost 6 bases and J 4 bases, leaving 9 bases between the germline ends. Germline V lookup: CDR1 LNHNV, CDR2 YYDKDF (reference sequence). The CDR3 sequence is CATRLGSTGELFF. In DNA, the CDR3 is TGTGCCACCAGATTAGGGTCCACCGGGGAGCTGTTTTTT. Together with reference TRBV15 and TRBJ2-2, the CDR3 gives the full variable domain: DAMVIQNPRYQVTQFGKPVTLSCSQTLNHNVMYWYQQKSSQAPKLLFHYYDKDFNNEADTPDNFQSRRPNTSFCFLDIRSPGLGDTAMYLCATRLGSTGELFFGEGSRLTVL.

This clonotype was detected ten times or more. The genes are TRBV7-2 and TRBJ2-5, with 7 bases fitting TRBD1. The V gene's germline CDR1 is SGHTA and CDR2 FQGNSA. The V segment lost 5 bases and the J segment 2 bases; nucleotides outside the gene matches: 5. The CDR3 has 14 amino acids. CDR3 protein: CASSANRGQETQYF. For the CDR3, the DNA is TGTGCCAGCAGCGCCAACAGGGGACAAGAGACCCAGTACTTC.

The chain has TRBV7-2 and TRBJ2-5; D gene uncertain. The V end was cut by 0 bases, the J end by 1 base, with 12 bases between. Germline CDR1 is SGHTA and CDR2 is FQGNSA. The CDR3 is made up of 16 amino acids. The CDR3 protein is CASSLAGSAIQETQYF. The CDR3 nucleotides read TGTGCCAGCAGCTTAGCCGGCAGCGCCATCCAAGAGACCCAGTACTTC.

The chain combines TRBV6-2 or TRBV6-3 with TRBJ1-1, with TRBD1 as a possible D gene (5 bases). The CDR3 has 16 amino acids. Trimming left V 6 bases short and J 1 base short, with 18 bases between. CDR1 and CDR2 from the germline V gene are MNHEY and SVGEGT. The CDR3 nucleotides read TGTGCCAGCAGACCTACCCACCAAGGGACGAACACTGAAGCTTTCTTT. Translation gives CASRPTHQGTNTEAFF.

CDR3 region: CASSLARPKVERAYTDTQYF. Written as DNA, the CDR3 is TGCGCCAGCAGCTTGGCCAGGCCGAAGGTTGAGCGGGCCTACACAGATACGCAGTATTTT. The V gene is TRBV5-1, the J gene TRBJ2-3; D is possibly TRBD2 (6 bases). V was cut by 0 bases and J by 2 bases, with 25 bases left in between. CDR1 and CDR2 (germline): SGHRS, YFSETQ. The CDR3 runs 20 residues.

The rearrangement links TRBV9 to TRBJ2-2; unclear D gene. Germline CDR1 and CDR2: SGDLS and YYNGEE. The CDR3 totals 15 residues. V dropped 3 bases and J dropped 4 bases, with 13 bases sitting between them. This CDR3 is CASSGTLVGTGELFF. In DNA form, the CDR3 reads TGTGCCAGCAGCGGGACCCTTGTGGGCACCGGGGAGCTGTTTTTT.

The chain uses TRBV20-1 and TRBJ2-1; 13 positions agree with TRBD2. The germline gives CDR1 DFQATT, CDR2 SNEGSKA (reference sequence). V lost 2 bases, J lost 8 bases, and 12 bases stayed unmatched. This CDR3 has 17 amino acids. CDR3 coding DNA: TGCAGTGCTAGACCATTACTAGCGGGGGGGCCCGTGGATGAGCAGTTCTTC. Protein: CSARPLLAGGPVDEQFF.

This chain joins TRBV12-3 or TRBV12-4 and TRBJ1-5; D might be TRBD1 (5 bases). V was cut by 4 bases and J by 9 bases, with 10 bases left in between. CDR3 size: 12 residues. CDR3 in DNA: TGTGCCAGCAGTTCCCGAGGGGTGCCCCAGCATTTT. As protein: CASSSRGVPQHF.

V and J are TRBV7-2 and TRBJ1-5; a possible D gene is TRBD1 (6 bases). Germline V CDR1 and CDR2: SGHTA, FQGNSA. This CDR3 has 16 amino acids. Trimming took off 5 bases at V and 6 bases at J, with 20 bases between the two ends. CDR3 nucleotide sequence: TGTGCCAGCAGCCGTCGGATGTTGGGGGCGGGTCAGCCCCAGCATTTT. Its protein is CASSRRMLGAGQPQHF.

This clonotype was seen repeatedly, ten times or more. This chain uses TRBV11-2 with TRBJ2-7; 7 nucleotides line up with TRBD1. Germline V gene sequence: CDR1 SGHAT, CDR2 FQNNGV. The junction had 15 bases not matched to a gene; V was cut back by 1 base and J by 0 bases. This CDR3 region has 19 residues. The CDR3 here is CASSLGVPGTATLSYEQYF. In DNA, the CDR3 is TGTGCCAGCAGCTTAGGAGTACCCGGGACAGCGACTCTCTCCTACGAGCAGTACTTC.

This clonotype showed up just once. The junction does not match germline at one end; this may be a read error. The V call is TRBV11-1, the J call TRBJ2-7, with D possibly being TRBD1 (5 bases). The CDR3 has 14 amino acids. Germline loops: CDR1 SGHAT, CDR2 FQDESV (reference sequence). The CDR3 DNA sequence: TGTGCCGGCAGCTTAGCAGGGAACTCCTACGAGCAGTACTTC. Translation: CAGSLAGNSYEQYF. The entire variable domain, with the rest obtained from reference TRBV11-1 and TRBJ2-7, is as follows: EAEVAQSPRYKITEKSQAVAFWCDPISGHATLYWYRQILGQGPELLVQFQDESVVDDSQLPKDRFSAERLKGVDSTLKIQPAELGDSAMYLCAGSLAGNSYEQYFGPGTRLTVT.

V usage is TRBV3-1 and J usage is TRBJ1-2; 8 bases match TRBD1. CDR3 size: 14 residues. CDR1 and CDR2 from the germline V gene are LGHDT and YNNKEL (reference sequence). V lost 3 bases, J lost 6 bases, and 6 bases stayed unmatched. CDR3 region: CASSQTDRENGYTF. As DNA, the CDR3 is TGTGCCAGCAGCCAGACGGACAGGGAAAATGGCTACACCTTC. Combining the CDR3 with reference TRBV3-1 and TRBJ1-2 gives the whole variable domain DTAVSQTPKYLVTQMGNDKSIKCEQNLGHDTMYWYKQDSKKFLKIMFSYNNKELIINETVPNRFSPKSPDKAHLNLHINSLELGDSAVYFCASSQTDRENGYTFGSGTRLTVV.

This clonotype was observed a handful of times. The CDR3 DNA reads as TGTGCCAGCAGCTTAGCCCCTTACTCTGGAAACACCATATATTTT. It translates to CASSLAPYSGNTIYF. V is TRBV7-2 and J is TRBJ1-3; unclear D gene. The V and J ends lost 0 bases and 0 bases respectively, with 6 bases between them. This CDR3 contains 15 residues. The germline V gene encodes CDR1 SGHTA and CDR2 FQGNSA.

The CDR3 nucleotides read TGTGCCACCAGTGATTCTAGCGGGGGGAGCATGAGAGATACGCAGTATTTT. Amino acid sequence: CATSDSSGGSMRDTQYF. The chain recombines TRBV24-1 with TRBJ2-3; TRBD2 agrees at 11 bases. Germline trimming cut 2 bases from V and 5 bases from J; bases unmatched to any gene: 8. Germline values: CDR1 KGHDR, CDR2 SFDVKD. The CDR3 extends over 17 amino acids.

V gene TRBV7-2 combines with J gene TRBJ2-3, with 13 bases matching TRBD2. This CDR3 is built from 14 residues. Germline lookup yields CDR1 SGHTA and CDR2 FQGNSA. The V segment lost 10 bases and the J segment 1 base; nucleotides outside the gene matches: 2. The CDR3 reads CATGLAGGTDTQYF. CDR3 bases: TGTGCCACAGGACTAGCGGGGGGCACAGATACGCAGTATTTT.